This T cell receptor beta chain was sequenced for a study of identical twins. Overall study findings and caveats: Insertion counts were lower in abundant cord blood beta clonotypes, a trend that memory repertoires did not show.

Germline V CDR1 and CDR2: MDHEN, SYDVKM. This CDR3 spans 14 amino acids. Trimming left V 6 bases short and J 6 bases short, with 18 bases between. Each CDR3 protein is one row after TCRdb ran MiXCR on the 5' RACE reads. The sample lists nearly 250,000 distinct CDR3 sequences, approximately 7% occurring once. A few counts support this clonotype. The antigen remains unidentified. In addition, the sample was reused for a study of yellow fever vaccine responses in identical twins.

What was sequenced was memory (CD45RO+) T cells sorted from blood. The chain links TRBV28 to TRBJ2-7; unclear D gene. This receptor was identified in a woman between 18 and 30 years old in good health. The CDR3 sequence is CASRPPSVGREQYF. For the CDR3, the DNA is TGTGCCAGCAGACCTCCAAGCGTAGGGCGCGAGCAGTACTTC.